This TCR beta chain was captured in a study of cytomegalovirus exposure and HLA in healthy donors. Study results and limitations: An ancestry cluster, one associated with Asian ancestry, reportedly showed fewer N-insertions than the roughly 670-donor mean in a later analysis. Several V segments, TRBV6-2 and TRBV6-3 among them, could not be told apart and were dropped.

Germline-derived CDR1 and CDR2 are MNHNS and SASEGT. V was pared by 1 base and J by 5 bases, with 14 bases between. This CDR3 contains 16 residues. PCR employed 60 Vbeta and 13 Jbeta primers. Original processing notes: About 10 million shared chains were among the approximately 82 million unique TCR beta chains that a later analysis counted. Profiled with immunoSEQ multiplex PCR; TCRdb holds only in-frame clones, not every one. The DNA was the basis for D and trimming; V, J and clone size are from that table. The sample includes approximately 64,000 clones, 60% to 85% seen only once; the top ten take around 5.1%. In this sample, this clone turned up once. Its antigen is unidentified. These donors counted as nominally healthy when sampled, but unrecorded immune exposures were likely.

The chain uses TRBV6-1 and TRBJ2-2; TRBD2 is a possible D gene (7 bases). The source is a male donor in good health and CMV-seropositive. Sequences were obtained from PBMCs. The CDR3 is CASSEELGRGTGELFF. The CDR3 DNA follows: TGTGCCAGCAGTGAAGAGCTGGGGAGGGGGACCGGGGAGCTGTTTTTT.